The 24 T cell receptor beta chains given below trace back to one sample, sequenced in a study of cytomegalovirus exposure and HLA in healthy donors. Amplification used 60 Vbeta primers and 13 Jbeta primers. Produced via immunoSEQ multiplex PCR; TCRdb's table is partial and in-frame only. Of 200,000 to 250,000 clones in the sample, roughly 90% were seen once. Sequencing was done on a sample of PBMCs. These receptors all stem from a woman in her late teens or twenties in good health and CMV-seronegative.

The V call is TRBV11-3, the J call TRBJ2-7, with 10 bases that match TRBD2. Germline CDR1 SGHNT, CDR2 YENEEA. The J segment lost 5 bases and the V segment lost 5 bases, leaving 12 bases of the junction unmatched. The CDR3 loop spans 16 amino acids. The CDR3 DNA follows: TGTGCCAGCAGCCTCGGGACTAGCGTAGGGTTCCACGAGCAGTACTTC. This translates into CASSLGTSVGFHEQYF. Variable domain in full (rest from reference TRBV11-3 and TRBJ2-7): EAGVVQSPRYKIIEKKQPVAFWCNPISGHNTLYWYLQNLGQGPELLIRYENEEAVDDSQLPKDRFSAERLKGVDSTLKIQPAELGDSAVYLCASSLGTSVGFHEQYFGPGTRLTVT.

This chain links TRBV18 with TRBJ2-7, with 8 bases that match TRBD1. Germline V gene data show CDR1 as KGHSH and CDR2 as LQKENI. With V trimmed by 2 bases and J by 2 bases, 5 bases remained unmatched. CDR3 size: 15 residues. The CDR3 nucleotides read TGTGCCAGCTCACCAACCAGGGGGCAGGCCTACGAGCAGTACTTC. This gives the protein CASSPTRGQAYEQYF.

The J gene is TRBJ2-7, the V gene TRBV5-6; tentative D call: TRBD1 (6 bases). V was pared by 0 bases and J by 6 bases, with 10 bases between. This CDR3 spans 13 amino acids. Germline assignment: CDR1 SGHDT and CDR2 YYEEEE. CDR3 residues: CASSLEGESEQYF. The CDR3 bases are TGTGCCAGCAGCTTGGAGGGGGAAAGCGAGCAGTACTTC.

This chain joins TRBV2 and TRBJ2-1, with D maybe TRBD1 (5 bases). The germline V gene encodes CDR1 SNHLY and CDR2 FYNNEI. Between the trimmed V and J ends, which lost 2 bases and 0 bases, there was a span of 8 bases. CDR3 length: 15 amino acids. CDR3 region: CASSERQSSYNEQFF. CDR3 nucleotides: TGTGCCAGCAGTGAAAGACAGAGCTCCTACAATGAGCAGTTCTTC.

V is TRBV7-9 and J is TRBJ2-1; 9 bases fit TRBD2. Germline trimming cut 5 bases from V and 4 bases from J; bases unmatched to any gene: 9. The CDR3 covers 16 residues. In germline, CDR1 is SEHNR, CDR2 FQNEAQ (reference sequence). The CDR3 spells CASSHTLAGGYNEQFF. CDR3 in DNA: TGTGCCAGCAGCCACACGCTGGCGGGGGGGTACAATGAGCAGTTCTTC.

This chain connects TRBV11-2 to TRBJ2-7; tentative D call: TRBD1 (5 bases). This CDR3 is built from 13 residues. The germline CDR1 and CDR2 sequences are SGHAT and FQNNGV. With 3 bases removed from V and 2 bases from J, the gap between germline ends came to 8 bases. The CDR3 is CASSLRQTYEQYF. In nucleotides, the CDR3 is TGTGCCAGCAGCTTGAGACAGACCTACGAGCAGTACTTC.

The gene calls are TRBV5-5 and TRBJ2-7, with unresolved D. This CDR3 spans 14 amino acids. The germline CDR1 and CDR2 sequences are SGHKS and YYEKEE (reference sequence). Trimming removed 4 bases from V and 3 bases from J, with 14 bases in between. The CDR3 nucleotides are TGTGCCAGCAGCCCAAACCAGGATCTCTACGAGCAGTACTTC. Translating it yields CASSPNQDLYEQYF. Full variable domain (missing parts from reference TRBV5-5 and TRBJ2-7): DAGVTQSPTHLIKTRGQQVTLRCSPISGHKSVSWYQQVLGQGPQFIFQYYEKEERGRGNFPDRFSARQFPNYSSELNVNALLLGDSALYLCASSPNQDLYEQYFGPGTRLTVT.

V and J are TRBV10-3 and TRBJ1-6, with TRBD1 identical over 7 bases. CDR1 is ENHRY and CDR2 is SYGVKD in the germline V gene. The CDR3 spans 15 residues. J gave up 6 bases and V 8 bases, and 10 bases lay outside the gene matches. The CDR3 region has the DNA TGTGCCATCTCTGACAGGGCTGAGATTAATTCACCCCTCCACTTT. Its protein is CAISDRAEINSPLHF.

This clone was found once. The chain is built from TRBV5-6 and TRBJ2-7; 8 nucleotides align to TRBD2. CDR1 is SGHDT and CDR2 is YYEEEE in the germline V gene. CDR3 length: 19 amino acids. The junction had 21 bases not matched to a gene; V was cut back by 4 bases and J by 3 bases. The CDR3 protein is CASSRRWGSGKSISYEQYF. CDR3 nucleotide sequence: TGTGCCAGCAGCCGGAGGTGGGGTAGCGGGAAATCTATTAGCTACGAGCAGTACTTC.

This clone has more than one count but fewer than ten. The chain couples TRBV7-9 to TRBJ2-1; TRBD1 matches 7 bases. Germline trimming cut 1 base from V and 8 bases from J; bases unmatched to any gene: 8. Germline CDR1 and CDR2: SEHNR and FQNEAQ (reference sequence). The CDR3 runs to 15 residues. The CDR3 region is CASSLEVGGLDEQFF. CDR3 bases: TGTGCCAGCAGCTTAGAGGTAGGGGGCTTGGATGAGCAGTTCTTC. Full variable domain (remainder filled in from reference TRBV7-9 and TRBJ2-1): DTGVSQNPRHKITKRGQNVTFRCDPISEHNRLYWYRQTLGQGPEFLTYFQNEAQLEKSRLLSDRFSAERPKGSFSTLEIQRTEQGDSAMYLCASSLEVGGLDEQFFGPGTRLTVL.

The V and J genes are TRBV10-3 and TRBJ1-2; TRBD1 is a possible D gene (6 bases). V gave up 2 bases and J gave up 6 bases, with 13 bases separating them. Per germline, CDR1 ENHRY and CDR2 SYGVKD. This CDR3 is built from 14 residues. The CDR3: CAISEAPQGHGYTF. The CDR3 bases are TGTGCCATCAGTGAGGCACCACAGGGCCATGGCTACACCTTC.

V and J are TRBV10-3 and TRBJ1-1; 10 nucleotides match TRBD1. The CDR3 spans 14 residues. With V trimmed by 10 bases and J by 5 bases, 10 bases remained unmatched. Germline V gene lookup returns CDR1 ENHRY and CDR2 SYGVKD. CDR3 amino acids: CASDVDRGRTEAFF. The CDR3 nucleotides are TGTGCCAGCGATGTGGACAGGGGGAGAACTGAAGCTTTCTTT.

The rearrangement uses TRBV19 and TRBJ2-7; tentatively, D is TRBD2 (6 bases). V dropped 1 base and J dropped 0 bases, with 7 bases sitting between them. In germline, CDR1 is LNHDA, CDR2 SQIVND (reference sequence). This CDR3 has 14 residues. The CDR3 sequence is CASSIGGNSYEQYF. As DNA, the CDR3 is TGTGCCAGTAGTATAGGCGGGAACTCCTACGAGCAGTACTTC.

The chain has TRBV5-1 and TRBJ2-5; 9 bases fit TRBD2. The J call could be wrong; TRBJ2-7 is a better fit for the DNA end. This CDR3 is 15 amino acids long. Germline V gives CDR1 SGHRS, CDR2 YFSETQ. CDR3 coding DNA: TGCGCCAGCAGCTTGGTAGCGGGAGTTGTGGACGAGCAGTACTTC. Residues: CASSLVAGVVDEQYF.

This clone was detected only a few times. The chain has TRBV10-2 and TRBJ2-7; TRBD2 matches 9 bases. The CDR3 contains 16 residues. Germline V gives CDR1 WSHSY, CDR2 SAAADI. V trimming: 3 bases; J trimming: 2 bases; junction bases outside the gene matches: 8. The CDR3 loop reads CASSDFTSGSPYEQYF. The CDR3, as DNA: TGCGCCAGCAGTGATTTTACTAGCGGGTCCCCCTACGAGCAGTACTTC.

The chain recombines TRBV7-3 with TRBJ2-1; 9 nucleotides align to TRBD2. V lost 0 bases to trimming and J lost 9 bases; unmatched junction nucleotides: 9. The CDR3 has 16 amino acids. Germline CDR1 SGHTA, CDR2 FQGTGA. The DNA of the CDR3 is TGTGCCAGCAGCTTAACGCCCGCGGGAGGGCCGAGTGAGCAGTTCTTC. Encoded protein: CASSLTPAGGPSEQFF.

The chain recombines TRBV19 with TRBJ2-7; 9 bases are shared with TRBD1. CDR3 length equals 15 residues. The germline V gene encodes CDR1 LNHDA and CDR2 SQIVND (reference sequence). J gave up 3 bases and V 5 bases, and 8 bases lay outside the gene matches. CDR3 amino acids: CASSPLVGQGYEQYF. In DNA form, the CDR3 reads TGTGCCAGTAGTCCACTGGTGGGACAGGGCTACGAGCAGTACTTC.

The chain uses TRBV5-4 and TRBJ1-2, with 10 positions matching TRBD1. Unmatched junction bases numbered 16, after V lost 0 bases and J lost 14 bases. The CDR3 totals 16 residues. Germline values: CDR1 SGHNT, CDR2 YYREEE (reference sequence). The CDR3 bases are TGTGCCAGCAGCTTGGGTTCCGGGACAGGGGACATGTTAGATACCTTC. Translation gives CASSLGSGTGDMLDTF. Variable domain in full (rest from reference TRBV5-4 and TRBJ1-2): ETGVTQSPTHLIKTRGQQVTLRCSSQSGHNTVSWYQQALGQGPQFIFQYYREEENGRGNFPPRFSGLQFPNYSSELNVNALELDDSALYLCASSLGSGTGDMLDTFGSGTRLTVV.

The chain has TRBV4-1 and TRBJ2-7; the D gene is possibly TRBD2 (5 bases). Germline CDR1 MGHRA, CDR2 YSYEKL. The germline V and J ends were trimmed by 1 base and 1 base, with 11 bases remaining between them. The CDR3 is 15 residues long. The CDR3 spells CASSQVGLQSYEQYF. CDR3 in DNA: TGCGCCAGCAGCCAAGTCGGACTCCAGTCCTACGAGCAGTACTTC.

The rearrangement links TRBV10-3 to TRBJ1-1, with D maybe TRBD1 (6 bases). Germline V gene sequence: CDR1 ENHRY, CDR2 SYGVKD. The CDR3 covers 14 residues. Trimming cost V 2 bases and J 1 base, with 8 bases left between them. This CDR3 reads CAISETGRNTEAFF. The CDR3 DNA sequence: TGTGCCATCAGTGAGACAGGGAGGAACACTGAAGCTTTCTTT.

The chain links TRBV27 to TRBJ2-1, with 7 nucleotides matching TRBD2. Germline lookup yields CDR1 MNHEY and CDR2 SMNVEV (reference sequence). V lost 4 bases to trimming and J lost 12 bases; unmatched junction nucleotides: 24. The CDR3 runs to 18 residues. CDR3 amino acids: CASSSPLAETGYGSGQFF. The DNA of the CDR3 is TGTGCCAGCAGTTCCCCCCTAGCGGAGACCGGATATGGGTCGGGGCAGTTCTTC.

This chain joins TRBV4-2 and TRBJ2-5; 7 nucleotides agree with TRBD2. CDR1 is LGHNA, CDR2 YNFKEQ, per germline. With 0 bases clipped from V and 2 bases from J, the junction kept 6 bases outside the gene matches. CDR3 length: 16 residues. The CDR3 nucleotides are TGTGCCAGCAGCCAAGAATCGGGACTACAGCAAGAGACCCAGTACTTC. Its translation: CASSQESGLQQETQYF.

The DNA of the CDR3 is TGCGCCAGCAGCCAACAGACAGGGGCTGTTGAAAAACTGTTTTTT. It is translated as CASSQQTGAVEKLFF. The genes are TRBV4-3 and TRBJ1-4; 8 bases are shared with TRBD1. The trim removed 2 bases at V and 7 bases at J, leaving 6 bases unmatched. In germline, CDR1 is LGHNA, CDR2 YSLEER. The CDR3 loop spans 15 amino acids.

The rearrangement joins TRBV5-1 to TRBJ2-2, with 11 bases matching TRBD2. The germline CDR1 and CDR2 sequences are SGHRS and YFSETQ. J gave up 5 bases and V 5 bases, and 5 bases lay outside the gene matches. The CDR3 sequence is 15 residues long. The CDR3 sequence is CASRYSGRATGELFF. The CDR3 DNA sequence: TGCGCCAGCAGATATAGCGGGAGGGCAACCGGGGAGCTGTTTTTT.